The entry below gives a single T cell receptor (beta chain) sequence along with its context. The antigen is not known. The table came from immunoSEQ multiplex PCR; TCRdb's copy has only in-frame clones and leaves some out. Altogether more than 140,000 clones are present, 78% being singletons, with the ten largest covering roughly 8.4%. These data come from a study of PD-1 blockade in classical Hodgkin lymphoma. Study conclusions and caveats: The repertoire differences lack a defined cause, possibly disease activity or prior therapy. CD4+ TCR diversity, unlike CD8+, rose significantly by C4D1. Prior to therapy, complete responders displayed diversity much like that of newly diagnosed patients.

Every patient relapsed after autologous stem cell transplantation, and brentuximab vedotin exposure varied. The germline CDR1 and CDR2 sequences are MGHRA and YSYEKL. This CDR3 has 15 amino acids. This TCR derives from a human donor with classical Hodgkin lymphoma. The material sequenced was peripheral blood mononuclear cells (PBMCs), taken before the second cycle of nivolumab. The chain combines TRBV4-1 with TRBJ2-5, with 10 bases fitting TRBD2. The tail of the sequence fits TRBJ2-7 better, so the J call may be wrong. The CDR3 sequence is CASSQGASGSHEQYF. CDR3 bases: TGCGCCAGCAGCCAAGGGGCTAGCGGGAGCCACGAGCAGTACTTC.